Following are 16 T cell receptor beta chains from one sample sequenced in a study of cytomegalovirus exposure and HLA in healthy donors. TCRdb's table, derived via immunoSEQ multiplex PCR, lists solely in-frame clones and lacks some. The sample has about 180,000 clones, 85% seen once. Sequencing used PBMCs. These receptors came from a young man in good health and CMV-seropositive.

This clone has just a few counts. The J gene is TRBJ1-4, the V gene TRBV13; D gene unclear. This CDR3 has 15 residues. Germline-derived CDR1 and CDR2 are PRHDT and FYEKMQ (reference sequence). Trimming took 4 bases from V and 6 from J, leaving 15 bases between them. The DNA of the CDR3 is TGTGCCAGCAGCTGGAAGAGAGGCGCGGATGAAAAACTGTTTTTT. It encodes CASSWKRGADEKLFF.

The genes are TRBV9 and TRBJ2-3; 11 bases align to TRBD1. J was trimmed by 4 bases and V by 3 bases; bases with no gene match: 13. The CDR3 covers 18 residues. The V gene's germline CDR1 is SGDLS and CDR2 YYNGEE. CDR3 protein: CASSDNLPGQGDADTQYF. The CDR3 nucleotides read TGTGCCAGCAGCGATAACTTACCGGGACAGGGGGACGCAGATACGCAGTATTTT.

The chain carries TRBV7-9 and TRBJ1-5; no reliable D call. V was clipped by 5 bases and J by 1 base, with 12 bases between them. CDR3 length: 15 amino acids. Germline V lookup: CDR1 SEHNR, CDR2 FQNEAQ (reference sequence). Here the CDR3 DNA reads TGTGCCAGCAGCCCAGTGGGAGCCAGCAATCAGCCCCAGCATTTT. Its translation: CASSPVGASNQPQHF. Full variable domain (missing parts from reference TRBV7-9 and TRBJ1-5): DTGVSQNPRHKITKRGQNVTFRCDPISEHNRLYWYRQTLGQGPEFLTYFQNEAQLEKSRLLSDRFSAERPKGSFSTLEIQRTEQGDSAMYLCASSPVGASNQPQHFGDGTRLSIL.

The chain is built from TRBV21-1 and TRBJ1-1; the D call of TRBD1 is as the table states it, not checked on the DNA. TRBV21-1 is a documented pseudogene. The CDR3 runs 14 residues. CDR3: CARQGRGANTEAFF. CDR3 DNA sequence: TGTGCCCGCCAAGGTCGTGGGGCGAACACTGAAGCTTTCTTT.

V and J are TRBV2 and TRBJ1-1; D is unresolved. The CDR3 runs 11 residues. The germline gives CDR1 SNHLY, CDR2 FYNNEI. Trimming cost V 7 bases and J 5 bases, with 8 bases left between them. The DNA for the CDR3 is TGTGCCAGCATTGAGGCTACTGAAGCTTTCTTT. Translating gives CASIEATEAFF.

The chain recombines TRBV7-2 with TRBJ2-1; D uncertain. This CDR3 contains 13 residues. The germline gives CDR1 SGHTA, CDR2 FQGNSA. V gave up 5 bases and J gave up 2 bases, with 7 bases separating them. CDR3 protein: CASSKDTYNEQFF. The CDR3 nucleotides are TGTGCCAGCAGCAAAGACACCTACAATGAGCAGTTCTTC.

The gene calls are TRBV30 and TRBJ1-4, with 8 positions matching TRBD1. Germline V CDR1 and CDR2: GTSNPN, SVGIG (reference sequence). CDR3 length: 13 amino acids. The V and J ends lost 3 bases and 7 bases, in that order; junction bases with no gene match: 4. The CDR3 protein is CAWRSQGGEKLFF. CDR3 nucleotides: TGTGCCTGGAGGTCACAGGGGGGTGAAAAACTGTTTTTT.

This CDR3 is CASSAGLAPSSYEQYF. CDR3 DNA: TGTGCCAGCAGTGCCGGACTAGCTCCGAGCTCCTACGAGCAGTACTTC. The chain carries TRBV27 and TRBJ2-7; 8 nucleotides match TRBD2. The CDR3 is 16 amino acids. V trimming: 5 bases; J trimming: 0 bases; junction bases outside the gene matches: 9. Germline V gene data show CDR1 as MNHEY and CDR2 as SMNVEV (reference sequence).

V gene TRBV30 combines with J gene TRBJ2-3, with D perhaps matching TRBD1 (6 bases). Germline CDR1 GTSNPN, CDR2 SVGIG (reference sequence). Trimming removed 2 bases at V and 5 bases at J, with 14 bases between. The length of the CDR3 is 14 residues. CDR3 bases: TGTGCCTGGAGTTTAACAGGGACCGGAGATACGCAGTATTTT. Residues: CAWSLTGTGDTQYF.

This clone turned up a few times. This rearrangement joins TRBV19 to TRBJ1-6; D is perhaps TRBD1 (5 bases). Germline CDR1 reads LNHDA; CDR2 reads SQIVND (reference sequence). Trimming took 10 bases from V and 10 from J, leaving 23 bases between them. The CDR3 is made up of 15 amino acids. The CDR3 DNA reads TGTGCCATACTTGGACGGTCTTTTCAGGGATCACCCCTCCACTTT. It is translated as CAILGRSFQGSPLHF.

The rearrangement joins TRBV6-1 to TRBJ2-7; the D gene is possibly TRBD2 (6 bases). Looked up from germline, CDR1 is MNHNS and CDR2 is SASEGT. The CDR3 covers 14 residues. Trimming removed 5 bases at V and 2 bases at J, with 13 bases between. In nucleotides, the CDR3 is TGTGCCAGCAGTCTATCATGGGAGGCCTACGAGCAGTACTTC. Encoded protein: CASSLSWEAYEQYF.

The chain links TRBV5-1 to TRBJ2-2, with TRBD1 matching 7 bases. Germline CDR1 and CDR2: SGHRS and YFSETQ. CDR3 length: 14 residues. V lost 6 bases, J lost 2 bases, and 4 bases stayed unmatched. The CDR3 region has the DNA TGCGCCAGCAAGGACAGGAATAACACCGGGGAGCTGTTTTTT. This translates into CASKDRNNTGELFF.

The chain employs TRBV5-4 and TRBJ2-1, with a possible D match to TRBD2 (6 bases). V gave up 4 bases and J gave up 0 bases, with 20 bases separating them. This CDR3 region has 18 residues. Germline values: CDR1 SGHNT, CDR2 YYREEE (reference sequence). Written as DNA, the CDR3 is TGTGCCAGCAGCCTAAGGCCCCACCTAGCGAACTCCTACAATGAGCAGTTCTTC. Translation gives CASSLRPHLANSYNEQFF.

V and J are TRBV7-3 and TRBJ1-2, with D perhaps matching TRBD1 (5 bases). Trimming took 3 bases from V and 3 from J, leaving 14 bases between them. CDR1 and CDR2 (germline): SGHTA, FQGTGA. CDR3 length equals 15 residues. DNA for the CDR3: TGTGCCAGCAGCTTCCTCGGGGGGGAGTACTATGGCTACACCTTC. This sequence encodes CASSFLGGEYYGYTF.

The genes are TRBV19 and TRBJ2-5; weak D call: TRBD2 (6 bases). Germline CDR1 is LNHDA and CDR2 is SQIVND (reference sequence). V was pared by 4 bases and J by 1 base, with 10 bases between. The CDR3 runs 14 residues. The CDR3 sequence is CASSSPGLQETQYF. In nucleotides, the CDR3 is TGTGCCAGTAGTAGCCCGGGACTCCAAGAGACCCAGTACTTC.

V gene TRBV5-6 combines with J gene TRBJ1-1; D might be TRBD1 (6 bases). The CDR3 has 15 amino acids. V was pared by 5 bases and J by 1 base, with 15 bases between. Germline CDR1 SGHDT, CDR2 YYEEEE. This CDR3 is CASRILTGKNTEAFF. DNA of the CDR3: TGTGCCAGCAGGATACTCACAGGGAAGAACACTGAAGCTTTCTTT.